Listed below are T cell receptor beta chains from one sample, sequenced in a study of blood T cell repertoires in COVID-19. Repertoires were generated with immunoSEQ multiplex PCR, while TCRdb's copy carries only in-frame clones and drops some. The data hold about 100,000 clones, with roughly 84% observed a single time. Sequencing was carried out using peripheral blood. The receptors stem from a man in his thirties or forties in a cohort sampled during active COVID-19. The CDR3 runs from the conserved cysteine through the conserved F or W. The D gene is left open where the match is weak. The listing skips clone size in some rows; elsewhere it reads once, few, many or a size class.

clone_size j_call d_call v_call cdr3_nt cdr3_aa
once TRBJ2-4 - TRBV30 TGTGCCTGGAGTGGAGGGCGATTAGCCAAAAACATTCAGTACTTC CAWSGGRLAKNIQYF
- TRBJ2-1 TRBD1 TRBV19 TGTGCCAGTAGTGTTACCGGGACAGGGAATGAGCAGTTCTTC CASSVTGTGNEQFF
- TRBJ2-5 TRBD1 TRBV3-1/TRBV3-2 TGTGCCAGCAGTCGATTACAGGGGTACCCGCAAGAGACCCAGTACTTC CASSRLQGYPQETQYF
- TRBJ1-1 - TRBV3-1/TRBV3-2 TGTGCCAGCAGCCAATCTGGGATAGGACAAGCCACTGAAGCTTTCTTT CASSQSGIGQATEAFF
- TRBJ1-2 - TRBV19 TGTGCCAGTAGTATAGGGCCCTCCGTTTCCTATGGCTACACCTTC CASSIGPSVSYGYTF
- TRBJ2-5 - TRBV30 TGTGCCTGGAGTTCTAGCACGGAGACCCAGTACTTC CAWSSSTETQYF
- TRBJ2-1 - TRBV7-9 TGTGCCAGCAGCTTAGGTTCGGCTATTTCTGAGGCCGAGCAGTTCTTC CASSLGSAISEAEQFF
- TRBJ1-2 - TRBV25-1 TGTGCCGGCCCGGGCTACACCTTC CAGPGYTF
- TRBJ1-5 - TRBV3-1/TRBV3-2 TGTGCCAGCAGCCAAGGCCGGTCCGGCAATCAGCCCCAGCATTTT CASSQGRSGNQPQHF
- TRBJ2-7 - TRBV9 TGTGCCAGCAGCGGGACATTCTACGAGCAGTACTTC CASSGTFYEQYF
- TRBJ2-7 TRBD1 TRBV19 TGTGCCAGTAGTAGGGACAGGGGCTACGAGCAGTACTTC CASSRDRGYEQYF
- TRBJ2-7 TRBD1 TRBV3-1/TRBV3-2 TGTGCCAGCAGCTTTCACCGGGACAGGGGCTACGAGCAGTACTTC CASSFHRDRGYEQYF
- TRBJ1-2 - TRBV7-8 TGTGCCAGCAGCTTAGGTCGTACTGATCCTAACTATGGCTACACCTTC CASSLGRTDPNYGYTF
- TRBJ1-1 - TRBV27 TGTGCCAGCAGTTTTGCCCGGGGGGGATCGGGCACTGAAGCTTTCTTT CASSFARGGSGTEAFF
- TRBJ2-7 - TRBV6-6 TGTGCCAGCAGTTCCCGCGGAAACTACGAGCAGTACTTC CASSSRGNYEQYF
- TRBJ2-1 - TRBV9 TGTGCCAGCAGCGCGGAAGCGGGCGGACCCTACAATGAGCAGTTCTTC CASSAEAGGPYNEQFF
- TRBJ1-1 TRBD1 TRBV18 TGTGCCAGCTCACCATGGACAGGCTCTAACACTGAAGCTTTCTTT CASSPWTGSNTEAFF
- TRBJ2-7 TRBD2 TRBV10-2 TGCGCCACCGCCGGGACTAGGTACGAGCAGTACTTC CATAGTRYEQYF
- TRBJ2-5 - TRBV5-1 TGCGCCAGCAGCCTCTCGGGGGGCCCTGAGACCCAGTACTTC CASSLSGGPETQYF
- TRBJ2-4 - TRBV11-3 TGTGCCAGCAGCCTAAGACGGGAAAACATTCAGTACTTC CASSLRRENIQYF
- TRBJ1-1 - TRBV28 TGTGCCAGCAGTTTAAATCCAGGGGAGGGTTCTGAAGCTTTCTTT CASSLNPGEGSEAFF
- TRBJ2-3 TRBD2 TRBV18 TGTGCCAGCTCACCACGGGGTAGCGGGGGTGCAGATACGCAGTATTTT CASSPRGSGGADTQYF
- TRBJ2-1 TRBD2 TRBV3-1/TRBV3-2 TGTGCCAGCAGCCAAGCGGGGGGGCCGGCTGAGCAGTTCTTC CASSQAGGPAEQFF
few TRBJ1-1 TRBD1 TRBV2 TGTGCCAGCAGTGAAGAAGGGGGCGGGACTGAAGCTTTCTTT CASSEEGGGTEAFF
- TRBJ2-1 TRBD1 TRBV6-6 TGTGCCAGCAGTACTCGGACAGGGAATCTCGATGAGCAGTTCTTC CASSTRTGNLDEQFF
- TRBJ2-2 - TRBV10-3 TGTGCCATCAGTGAGACGGGTCACACCGGGGAGCTGTTTTTT CAISETGHTGELFF
- TRBJ2-1 - TRBV6-5 TGTGCCAGCAGTTACACGGGGAACTCCTACAATGAGCAGTTCTTC CASSYTGNSYNEQFF